The sequence of this T cell receptor beta chain was determined in a study of blood T cell repertoires in COVID-19. Per the original data handling: Scientists estimated how many nucleated cells there were by amplifying reference gene primers. Only in-frame clones appear in the TCRdb table, and some are missing; sequencing was by immunoSEQ multiplex PCR. For V, J and clone size, that table is used; D and trimming come from the DNA. This repertoire shows tens of thousands of clones, over 65% found once; its top ten account for roughly 21%. With 4 bases clipped from V and 4 bases from J, the junction kept 0 bases outside the gene matches. Looked up from germline, CDR1 is MDHEN and CDR2 is SYDVKM. The CDR3 loop spans 12 amino acids.

The receptor comes from a human donor in a cohort sampled during active COVID-19. The genes are TRBV28 and TRBJ1-2; 7 bases align to TRBD1. The sequencing sample was made of peripheral blood. Here the CDR3 reads CASSSGGYGYTF. CDR3 in DNA: TGTGCCAGCAGTTCAGGGGGCTATGGCTACACCTTC.